The next 6 T cell receptor beta chains were all read from a single sample in a study of cytomegalovirus exposure and HLA in healthy donors. With 60 Vbeta and 13 Jbeta primers, the PCR was carried out. Assay: immunoSEQ multiplex PCR; the TCRdb copy retains only in-frame clones and omits some. This sample yields around 130,000 clones, of which around 86% are seen a single time; under 2.5% belongs to the top ten. Sequencing input: PBMCs. The receptor source for this set is a man in his thirties or forties in good health and CMV-seronegative.

The chain employs TRBV5-1 and TRBJ2-5, with D perhaps TRBD1 (6 bases). The CDR3 is made up of 13 amino acids. Germline-derived CDR1 and CDR2 are SGHRS and YFSETQ. The V end lost 3 bases, the J end lost 3 bases, and 9 bases lay between the germline ends. For the CDR3, the DNA is TGCGCCAGCAGCTCAGGGGTCAAAGAGACCCAGTACTTC. Translating gives CASSSGVKETQYF.

V usage is TRBV5-1 and J usage is TRBJ2-1; TRBD2 matches 7 bases. Losses at the gene ends were 3 bases for V and 7 bases for J; bases not matched to a gene: 10. The CDR3 totals 15 residues. The germline gives CDR1 SGHRS, CDR2 YFSETQ. Here the CDR3 DNA reads TGCGCCAGCAGCTGGGAGGGGCCGCCGGTTAATGAGCAGTTCTTC. Its protein is CASSWEGPPVNEQFF.

This clone was seen a single time. The J gene is TRBJ2-3, the V gene TRBV27, with 11 nucleotides matching TRBD2. The germline V gene has CDR1 MNHEY and CDR2 SMNVEV (reference sequence). The CDR3 covers 15 residues. Trimming at V came to 5 bases and at J to 1 base, leaving 2 bases not matched to a gene. CDR3 sequence: CASSILAGGTDTQYF. The CDR3 coding sequence is TGTGCCAGCAGTATACTAGCGGGGGGCACAGATACGCAGTATTTT.

The rearrangement links TRBV10-3 to TRBJ2-3, with 8 bases that match TRBD1. Germline CDR1 ENHRY, CDR2 SYGVKD. The CDR3 sequence is 16 residues long. V dropped 4 bases and J dropped 0; count of bases not matched to a gene: 6. The CDR3 coding sequence is TGTGCCATCAGTGGTAAGGGACAGGCGAGCACAGATACGCAGTATTTT. It yields the protein CAISGKGQASTDTQYF.

The chain carries TRBV27 and TRBJ1-1; 7 nucleotides line up with TRBD1. Germline V gene lookup returns CDR1 MNHEY and CDR2 SMNVEV (reference sequence). V was pared by 6 bases and J by 0 bases, with 7 bases of the junction left unmatched. The CDR3 runs to 15 residues. This CDR3 reads CASRPRTGLNTEAFF. CDR3 in DNA: TGTGCCAGCAGACCCCGGACAGGATTGAACACTGAAGCTTTCTTT.

The chain is built from TRBV7-9 and TRBJ2-7, with 9 bases lining up with TRBD1. Germline V gene lookup returns CDR1 SEHNR and CDR2 FQNEAQ (reference sequence). Unmatched junction bases numbered 5, after V lost 4 bases and J lost 4 bases. There are 14 residues in the CDR3. CDR3 protein: CASSSDRGDYEQYF. CDR3 DNA sequence: TGTGCCAGCAGCTCAGACAGGGGGGATTACGAGCAGTACTTC.